Listed below are T cell receptor beta chains from one sample, sequenced in a study of T cell repertoires in aging, cancer and after chemotherapy. TCRdb reprocessed the multiplex PCR reads via MiXCR and lists one record per CDR3 protein. The sample carries about 9,600 distinct CDR3 sequences, less than 30% recorded once. Sequencing was done on a sample of blood. The receptors were gathered from a human donor in good health. Each CDR3 is given with its conserved first and last residue. D genes are given only for firm matches. Expanded clones are given a class, and other clones once, few, many or no size at all.

clone_size	d_call	v_call	j_call	cdr3_nt	cdr3_aa
.	TRBD1	TRBV7-9	TRBJ2-1	TGTTCCAGCAGCGTTGTTCCCGGGACAGTCTCCTACAATGAGCAGTTCTTC	CSSSVVPGTVSYNEQFF
.	.	TRBV7-3	TRBJ2-7	TGTGCCAGCAGCTTAGCGGACATTAGCTACGAGCAGTACTTC	CASSLADISYEQYF
medium-sized	TRBD1	TRBV7-6	TRBJ1-4	TGTGCCAGCAGCTTTTTAGGGACAGGGGCGTATGAAAAACTGTTTTTT	CASSFLGTGAYEKLFF
.	.	TRBV30	TRBJ1-3	TGTGCCTGGAGTGCCAACTCTGGAAACACCATATATTTT	CAWSANSGNTIYF
.	TRBD2	TRBV20-1	TRBJ2-2	TGCAGTGCTAGAGATGCCCTCAGCGGGGCCAACACCGGGGAGCTGTTTTTT	CSARDALSGANTGELFF
.	.	TRBV20-1	TRBJ1-5	TGCAGTGCTAGAGATGTGGGGGTTAGCAATCAGCCCCAGCATTTT	CSARDVGVSNQPQHF
medium-sized	TRBD1	TRBV27	TRBJ2-7	TGTGCCAGCAGTTTATGGGGACTGACAGGGGCCTACGAGCAGTACTTC	CASSLWGLTGAYEQYF
.	TRBD1	TRBV2	TRBJ1-1	TGTGCCAGCAGGACAGGGTTGAGGATCAATGAAGCTTTCTTT	CASRTGLRINEAFF
.	TRBD2	TRBV29-1	TRBJ2-3	TGCAGCGCCTTCAAGGGACTAGCGGGAGGATGGGATACGCAGTATTTT	CSAFKGLAGGWDTQYF
few	TRBD1	TRBV18	TRBJ1-1	TGTGCCAGCTCCCAAGGGGGCAGGATTGCTTTAGGCGTCCCTTTCAACACTGAAGCTTTCTTT	CASSQGGRIALGVPFNTEAFF
.	.	TRBV5-1	TRBJ1-1	TGCGCCAGCAGCTTGGTGGCAGGGAACACTGAAGCTTTCTTT	CASSLVAGNTEAFF
few	.	TRBV27	TRBJ1-1	TGTGCCAGCAGTTTCAGGGAGAACACTGAAGCTTTCTTT	CASSFRENTEAFF
few	TRBD1	TRBV28	TRBJ2-7	TGTGCCAGCAGTCGGACAGGTCCGTCGTACTTC	CASSRTGPSYF
.	.	TRBV5-1	TRBJ2-5	TGTGCCAGCAGGCGGAACAGGGTTCGGCAAGAGACCCAGTACTTC	CASRRNRVRQETQYF
few	.	TRBV7-9	TRBJ2-6	TGTGCCAGCAGCGGACCCCTCTCTGGGGCCAACGTCCTGACTTTC	CASSGPLSGANVLTF
few	.	TRBV28	TRBJ2-7	TGTGCCAGCACCCTTGGGAGGGAGCAGTACTTC	CASTLGREQYF
.	.	TRBV6-2/TRBV6-3	TRBJ2-4	TGTGCCAGCAGTTACACCGCGGGTGGGGCCAAAAACATTCAGTACTTC	CASSYTAGGAKNIQYF
medium-sized	.	TRBV12-3/TRBV12-4	TRBJ1-4	TGTGCCAGCAGCCCCGGGGATGAAAAACTGTTTTTT	CASSPGDEKLFF
.	.	TRBV5-1	TRBJ2-7	TGCGCCAGCAGCCTCGGGTCCAACGGATACGAGCAGTACTTC	CASSLGSNGYEQYF
.	.	TRBV5-1	TRBJ2-3	TGTGCCAGAAAAGCAGATACGCAGTATTTT	CARKADTQYF
.	.	TRBV28	TRBJ2-5	TGTGCCAGCAGTTTATTCCGAGGACAAGAGACCCAGTACTTC	CASSLFRGQETQYF
medium-sized	TRBD1	TRBV6-5	TRBJ2-5	TGTGCCAGCAGTTACCGGACAGGCCGGGAGACCCAGTACTTC	CASSYRTGRETQYF
.	.	TRBV28	TRBJ2-5	TGTGCCATCTCACGGGGGAGTGATGAGACCCAGTACTTC	CAISRGSDETQYF
.	TRBD1	TRBV20-1	TRBJ2-5	TGCAGTGCTAAGACCACGGACAGGGGGCTCGGGGGTGAGACCCAGTACTTC	CSAKTTDRGLGGETQYF
medium-sized	.	TRBV5-6	TRBJ1-2	TGTGCCAGCAGCTTGGAGGGGGGCTGGGGGTATGGCTACACCTTC	CASSLEGGWGYGYTF
.	.	TRBV7-2	TRBJ1-1	TGTGTCAGCAGCTTCAGTCAGGGTATCGGCACTGAAGCTTTCTTT	CVSSFSQGIGTEAFF
few	TRBD2	TRBV12-3/TRBV12-4	TRBJ2-7	TGTGCCAGCAGTGGTAGCGGGAGGGCGGCCCACGAGCAGTACTTC	CASSGSGRAAHEQYF
medium-sized	TRBD1	TRBV5-5	TRBJ1-3	TGTGCCAGCAGCCCGGAGGGACAGGGGCTTGGAAACACCATATATTTT	CASSPEGQGLGNTIYF
.	.	TRBV12-3/TRBV12-4	TRBJ2-1	TGTGCCAGCAGGTACACAGCGGATGAGCAGTTCTTC	CASRYTADEQFF
.	TRBD2	TRBV5-6	TRBJ2-3	TGTGCCAGCAGCAAACTGCGGACTAGCGGGAGGGCCCTAGATACGCAGTATTTT	CASSKLRTSGRALDTQYF
medium-sized	.	TRBV19	TRBJ1-4	TGTGCCAGTAGTCCCGCGGGATATCAACTGTTTTTT	CASSPAGYQLFF
medium-sized	.	TRBV6-1	TRBJ1-2	TGTGCCAGCAGCATGGACCGGGTCGGTGGCTACACCTTC	CASSMDRVGGYTF
.	TRBD1	TRBV7-2	TRBJ2-3	TGTGCCAGCAGCTTAGTTGTATGGGGACAGGGCCAAGATACGCAGTATTTT	CASSLVVWGQGQDTQYF
.	TRBD2	TRBV27	TRBJ2-3	TGTGCCAGCAGTTTCAGGGGGCGCGGGACTAGCGGCTCCACAGATACGCAGTATTTT	CASSFRGRGTSGSTDTQYF
medium-sized	.	TRBV20-1	TRBJ2-7	TGCAGTGCCGACTTCCGAGGGGGGTGGTCCTACGAGCAGTACTTC	CSADFRGGWSYEQYF
.	.	TRBV7-3	TRBJ2-2	TGTGCCAGCAGCTTTGGTGTGAACACCGGGGAGCTGTTTTTT	CASSFGVNTGELFF
few	TRBD1	TRBV7-9	TRBJ1-5	TGTGCCAGCAGCCCCTTAGGGACAGCAAGCAATCAGCCCCAGCATTTT	CASSPLGTASNQPQHF
few	TRBD2	TRBV12-3/TRBV12-4	TRBJ2-2	TGTGCCAGCAGGCGCCAGGGACTAGCGAACACCGGGGAGCTGTTTTTT	CASRRQGLANTGELFF
medium-sized	TRBD1	TRBV10-3	TRBJ1-1	TGTGCCATCGTCCAGGGGGCCCGGAACACTGAAGCTTTCTTT	CAIVQGARNTEAFF
medium-sized	.	TRBV7-6	TRBJ2-7	TGTGCCAGCAGCTTGGAGAAGTCGGTTGGGAACGAGCAGTACTTC	CASSLEKSVGNEQYF
few	TRBD1	TRBV7-3	TRBJ2-5	TGTGCCAGCAGCTTAAGCGGGACAGGGGAAGAGACCCAGTACTTC	CASSLSGTGEETQYF
few	.	TRBV7-9	TRBJ1-1	TGTGCCAGCAGCTTAGCCGGTCGGGGGGGGAACACTGAAGCTTTCTTT	CASSLAGRGGNTEAFF
medium-sized	TRBD1	TRBV27	TRBJ1-2	TGTGCCAGCAGTTTCGGACAGGGGGACTATGGCTACACCTTC	CASSFGQGDYGYTF
.	.	TRBV9	TRBJ1-6	TGTGCCAGCAGCGTTTCCTATAATTCACCCCTCCACTTT	CASSVSYNSPLHF
few	TRBD1	TRBV6-1	TRBJ2-5	TGTGCCAGCAGTGAAGTTGGGACAGGGGGGCAAGAGACCCAGTACTTC	CASSEVGTGGQETQYF
.	.	TRBV20-1	TRBJ2-7	TGCAGTGGAATCCAGGGGGGCCTGACCTACGGGCAGTACTTC	CSGIQGGLTYGQYF
few	.	TRBV11-2	TRBJ2-2	TGTGCCAGCAGCTTAGATATCGGTAGCACCGGGGAGCTGTTTTTT	CASSLDIGSTGELFF
medium-sized	.	TRBV6-5	TRBJ2-7	TGTGCCAGCAGTTACCTGAACCCCTCGGCCTACGAGCAGTACTTC	CASSYLNPSAYEQYF
few	TRBD1	TRBV20-1	TRBJ2-5	TGCAGTGCTCCAGGGACAGGGCGGGATTTGGAGACCCAGTACTTC	CSAPGTGRDLETQYF
medium-sized	.	TRBV6-4	TRBJ1-6	TGTGCCAGCAGTGCGGACTATAATTCACCCCTCCACTTT	CASSADYNSPLHF
medium-sized	.	TRBV29-1	TRBJ2-1	TGCAGCGTTGAATCAGGTAATTTCGGCAATGAGCAGTTCTTC	CSVESGNFGNEQFF
few	TRBD2	TRBV5-1	TRBJ2-1	TGCGCCAGCAGCGTCGCTAGCGGCAGCTCCTACAATGAGCAGTTCTTC	CASSVASGSSYNEQFF
medium-sized	TRBD2	TRBV15	TRBJ2-7	TGTGCCACCAGCAGAGGGAGCGGGAGGGGCGACGAGCAGTACTTC	CATSRGSGRGDEQYF
large	.	TRBV6-6	TRBJ2-6	TGTGCCAGCAGTCATACGGGGGACGGGGCCAACGTCCTGACTTTC	CASSHTGDGANVLTF
few	.	TRBV15	TRBJ2-1	TGTGCCACCAGCACCCGGACGGAGTTTCAGCGGAATGAGCAGTTCTTC	CATSTRTEFQRNEQFF
medium-sized	.	TRBV15	TRBJ1-2	TGTGCCACCAGCAGAGACAGGGATACGCGGGGCTACACCTTC	CATSRDRDTRGYTF
few	.	TRBV6-1	TRBJ1-2	TGTGCCAGCAGTGATGAGTTAGAGGACCACTATGGCTACACCTTC	CASSDELEDHYGYTF